The rows below give T cell receptor beta chains drawn from one sample of a study of blood T cell repertoires in COVID-19. Clones were read by immunoSEQ multiplex PCR, and TCRdb kept only the in-frame ones, dropping some. The sample includes around 310,000 clones, 90% of them seen just once. The sequencing sample was made of peripheral blood. Every receptor here comes from a woman between 35 and 50 years old with COVID-19, enrolled during active disease. Each CDR3 is given with its conserved first and last residue. Fields, in order: V gene, D gene, clone size, J gene, CDR3 protein, CDR3 DNA. A D gene is named only where the DNA matches it firmly. Clone size is given for some rows only: seen once, a few or many times, or a class if the clone is expanded.

>TRBV7-2|NA|NA|TRBJ2-3
CASSFPDMGWADTQYF
TGTGCCAGCAGCTTCCCGGACATGGGGTGGGCAGATACGCAGTATTTT
>TRBV19|NA|NA|TRBJ2-2
CASSIRLGRVSGTGELFF
TGTGCCAGTAGTATACGCCTCGGTCGGGTATCGGGGACCGGGGAGCTGTTTTTT
>TRBV20-1|NA|NA|TRBJ2-1
CSADRYNEQFF
TGCAGTGCTGACAGGTACAATGAGCAGTTCTTC
>TRBV30|NA|NA|TRBJ1-4
CAWSLEPAQNEKLFF
TGTGCCTGGAGTTTGGAGCCAGCCCAGAATGAAAAACTGTTTTTT
>TRBV30|TRBD1|NA|TRBJ1-6
CAWTRTGGNSPLHF
TGTGCCTGGACCAGGACAGGAGGTAATTCACCCCTCCACTTT
>TRBV6-5|TRBD2|once|TRBJ2-7
CASSFTLTSRLREQYF
TGTGCCAGCAGTTTCACCCTGACTAGCCGCCTGAGGGAGCAGTACTTC
>TRBV19|TRBD2|NA|TRBJ2-3
CASSVQLAGVPDTQYF
TGTGCCAGTAGTGTCCAACTAGCGGGGGTGCCCGATACGCAGTATTTT
>TRBV6-1|TRBD2|NA|TRBJ2-1
CASSEGASGGNEQFF
TGTGCCAGCAGTGAAGGGGCTAGCGGGGGAAATGAGCAGTTCTTC
>TRBV6-6|NA|NA|TRBJ1-5
CASSSRENSNQPQHF
TGTGCCAGCAGTTCAAGGGAGAATAGCAATCAGCCCCAGCATTTT
>TRBV6-5|TRBD1|NA|TRBJ1-1
CATKGAGASNTEAFF
TGTGCCACCAAGGGGGCAGGGGCCTCCAACACTGAAGCTTTCTTT
>TRBV19|NA|once|TRBJ1-6
CASKRISYNSPLHF
TGTGCCAGTAAGCGGATCTCCTATAATTCACCCCTCCACTTT
>TRBV18|TRBD1|NA|TRBJ2-6
CASSPTGDPGSGANVLTF
TGTGCCAGCTCACCTACAGGGGATCCGGGCTCTGGGGCCAACGTCCTGACTTTC
>TRBV20-1|NA|NA|TRBJ2-7
CSGGDAYEQYF
TGCAGTGGCGGCGACGCCTACGAGCAGTACTTC
>TRBV6-6|TRBD1|NA|TRBJ2-3
CASSPPGQVMGNTQYF
TGTGCCAGCAGTCCACCCGGACAGGTCATGGGGAATACGCAGTATTTT
>TRBV7-8|NA|NA|TRBJ2-1
CASSLANPQYNEQFF
TGTGCCAGCAGCTTAGCGAACCCCCAGTACAATGAGCAGTTCTTC
>TRBV6-1|TRBD1|few|TRBJ2-7
CASSEGDGTGSYEQYF
TGTGCCAGCAGTGAGGGAGACGGGACAGGGTCCTACGAGCAGTACTTC
>TRBV19|NA|NA|TRBJ2-5
CAGSSTDRETQYF
TGTGCCGGTAGTTCCACCGACAGGGAGACCCAGTACTTC
>TRBV27|TRBD2|few|TRBJ2-1
CASSLSVAGYNEQFF
TGTGCCAGCAGTTTATCGGTAGCGGGGTACAATGAGCAGTTCTTC
>TRBV13|TRBD1|NA|TRBJ2-1
CASSSGTGTLNEQFF
TGTGCCAGCAGCTCCGGGACAGGGACCCTCAATGAGCAGTTCTTC
>TRBV2|NA|NA|TRBJ1-1
CASSGPRGQLNTEAFF
TGTGCCAGCAGTGGCCCTAGAGGACAGCTGAACACTGAAGCTTTCTTT
>TRBV5-1|TRBD1|NA|TRBJ2-3
CASSLGGSGTDTQYF
TGCGCCAGCAGCTTAGGGGGCAGTGGCACAGATACGCAGTATTTT
>TRBV4-1|TRBD1|NA|TRBJ2-1
CASSQQIGSVGTGGRDEQFF
TGCGCCAGCAGCCAACAGATTGGTAGCGTCGGGACAGGGGGTAGGGATGAGCAGTTCTTC
>TRBV12-5|NA|NA|TRBJ1-2
CASGLGRQTAGYTF
TGTGCTAGTGGTTTGGGTCGACAGACGGCCGGCTACACCTTC
>TRBV5-6|TRBD1|NA|TRBJ1-6
CASSGDRGASPLHF
TGTGCCAGCAGCGGGGACAGGGGCGCCTCACCCCTCCACTTT
>TRBV7-3|NA|few|TRBJ1-2
CASSFGGDRGYTF
TGTGCCAGCAGCTTTGGCGGTGACCGTGGCTACACCTTC
>TRBV5-1|TRBD1|NA|TRBJ2-7
CASSLGPLTGGVDEQYF
TGCGCCAGCAGCTTGGGGCCACTAACAGGGGGCGTCGACGAGCAGTACTTC
>TRBV3-1/TRBV3-2|TRBD1|NA|TRBJ1-2
CASSSDRPNYGYTF
TGTGCCAGCAGCTCGGACAGGCCGAACTATGGCTACACCTTC
>TRBV9|NA|NA|TRBJ2-3
CASSQTVTRDTQYF
TGTGCCAGCAGCCAAACGGTTACCCGGGATACGCAGTATTTT
>TRBV30|NA|NA|TRBJ1-2
CAWSVDRGVYGYTF
TGTGCCTGGAGTGTAGATAGGGGTGTCTATGGCTACACCTTC
>TRBV2|NA|NA|TRBJ2-1
CASTLAGGLGYNEQFF
TGTGCCAGCACCCTCGCCGGGGGGCTGGGGTACAATGAGCAGTTCTTC
>TRBV5-6|NA|NA|TRBJ1-1
CASSLATFNPRNTEAFF
TGTGCCAGCAGCTTGGCGACTTTCAACCCTCGTAACACTGAAGCTTTCTTT
>TRBV7-8|TRBD1|few|TRBJ1-5
CASSRSGGSNQPQHF
TGTGCCAGCAGCCGTTCAGGGGGTAGCAATCAGCCCCAGCATTTT